This TCR beta chain stems from a study of T cell responses to AZD1222 COVID-19 vaccine. Concerning this clone itself: Its specificity is not known.

Pooled samples include second doses given at about 4 or 12 weeks. The CDR3 is 16 amino acids. CDR1 LNHDA and CDR2 SQIVND come from the germline V gene (reference sequence). V lost 2 bases and J 2 bases, leaving 10 bases between the germline ends. Study conclusions and caveats: Following two doses of AZD1222, Spike-specific TCR breadth and depth rose. Variant regions that are unmutated are reportedly the target of nearly half of spike-specific TCRs. Mapped onto spike, vaccine-associated CD4 TCRs spanned it and were dominant at 160-218 and 743-854.

Some clones are missing from TCRdb's copy, which holds only in-frame ones; the method was immunoSEQ multiplex PCR. This sample yields 25,000 or so clones, of which over 75% are seen a single time; around a third belongs to the top ten. The receptor was derived from an adult who received the AZD1222 COVID-19 vaccine. The chain has TRBV19 and TRBJ2-6; possible D gene TRBD1, 5 bases. Sequencing was performed on peripheral blood, taken 28 days after the second AZD1222 dose. CDR3: CASSIQGLAGANVLTF. DNA of the CDR3: TGTGCCAGTAGTATACAGGGCCTCGCTGGGGCCAACGTCCTGACTTTC.